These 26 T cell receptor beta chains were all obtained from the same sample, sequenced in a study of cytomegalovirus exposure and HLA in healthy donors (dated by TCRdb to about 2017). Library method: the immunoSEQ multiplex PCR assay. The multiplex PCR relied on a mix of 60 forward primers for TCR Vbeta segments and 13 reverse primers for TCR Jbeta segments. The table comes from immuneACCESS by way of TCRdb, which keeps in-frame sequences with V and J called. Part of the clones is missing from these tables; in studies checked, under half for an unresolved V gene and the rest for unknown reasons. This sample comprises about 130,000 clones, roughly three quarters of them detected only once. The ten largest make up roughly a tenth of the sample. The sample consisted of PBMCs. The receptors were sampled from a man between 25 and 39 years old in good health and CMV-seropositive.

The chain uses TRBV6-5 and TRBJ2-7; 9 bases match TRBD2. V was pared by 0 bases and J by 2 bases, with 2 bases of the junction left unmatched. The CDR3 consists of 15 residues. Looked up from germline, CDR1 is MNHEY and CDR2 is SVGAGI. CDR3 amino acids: CASSYSGGRAYEQYF. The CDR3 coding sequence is TGTGCCAGCAGTTACTCGGGCGGGAGGGCCTACGAGCAGTACTTC.

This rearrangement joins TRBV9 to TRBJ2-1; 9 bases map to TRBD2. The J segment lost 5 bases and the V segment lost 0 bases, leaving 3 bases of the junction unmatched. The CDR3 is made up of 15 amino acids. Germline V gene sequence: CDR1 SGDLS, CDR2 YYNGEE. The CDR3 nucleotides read TGTGCCAGCAGCGTAGAAGCGGGAGGAAACAATGAGCAGTTCTTC. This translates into CASSVEAGGNNEQFF.

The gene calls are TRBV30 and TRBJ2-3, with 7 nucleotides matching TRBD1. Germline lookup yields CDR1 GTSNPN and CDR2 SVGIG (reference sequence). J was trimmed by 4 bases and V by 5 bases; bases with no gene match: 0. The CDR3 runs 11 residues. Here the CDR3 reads CAWDRADTQYF. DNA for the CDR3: TGTGCCTGGGACAGGGCAGATACGCAGTATTTT.

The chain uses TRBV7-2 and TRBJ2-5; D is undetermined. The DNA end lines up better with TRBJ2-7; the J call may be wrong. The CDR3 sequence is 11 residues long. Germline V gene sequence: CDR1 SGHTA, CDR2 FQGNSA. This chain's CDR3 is CASSSTYEQYF. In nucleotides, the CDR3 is TGTGCCAGCAGCTCAACCTACGAGCAGTACTTC.

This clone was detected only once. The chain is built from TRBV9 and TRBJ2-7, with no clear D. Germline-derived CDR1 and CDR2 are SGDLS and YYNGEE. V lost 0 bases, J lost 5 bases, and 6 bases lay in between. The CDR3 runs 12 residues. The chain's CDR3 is CASSVGQNEQYF. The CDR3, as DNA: TGTGCCAGCAGCGTAGGGCAAAACGAGCAGTACTTC.

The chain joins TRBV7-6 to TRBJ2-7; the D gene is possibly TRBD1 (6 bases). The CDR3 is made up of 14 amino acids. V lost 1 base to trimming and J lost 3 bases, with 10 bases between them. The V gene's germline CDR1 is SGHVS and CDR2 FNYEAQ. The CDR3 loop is CASSLDAGDYEQYF. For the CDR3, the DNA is TGTGCCAGCAGCTTAGACGCAGGGGACTACGAGCAGTACTTC.

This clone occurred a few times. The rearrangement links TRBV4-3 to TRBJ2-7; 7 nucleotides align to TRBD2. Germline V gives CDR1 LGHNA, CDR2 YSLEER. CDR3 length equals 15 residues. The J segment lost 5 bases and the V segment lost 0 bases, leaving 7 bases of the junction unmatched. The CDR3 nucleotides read TGCGCCAGCAGCCAAGACAACGGGGGGTGGGACGAGCAGTACTTC. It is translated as CASSQDNGGWDEQYF.

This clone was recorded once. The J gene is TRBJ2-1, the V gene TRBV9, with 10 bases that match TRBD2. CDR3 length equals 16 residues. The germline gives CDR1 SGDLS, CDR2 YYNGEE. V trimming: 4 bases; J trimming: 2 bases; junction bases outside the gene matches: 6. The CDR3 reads CASSSGLAVTYNEQFF. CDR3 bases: TGTGCCAGCAGCTCAGGACTAGCGGTAACCTACAATGAGCAGTTCTTC.

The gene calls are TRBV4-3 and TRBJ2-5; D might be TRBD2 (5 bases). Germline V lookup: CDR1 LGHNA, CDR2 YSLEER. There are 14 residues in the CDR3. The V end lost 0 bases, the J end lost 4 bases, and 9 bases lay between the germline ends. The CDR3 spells CASSQDWRAETQYF. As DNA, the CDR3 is TGCGCCAGCAGCCAAGATTGGCGGGCAGAGACCCAGTACTTC.

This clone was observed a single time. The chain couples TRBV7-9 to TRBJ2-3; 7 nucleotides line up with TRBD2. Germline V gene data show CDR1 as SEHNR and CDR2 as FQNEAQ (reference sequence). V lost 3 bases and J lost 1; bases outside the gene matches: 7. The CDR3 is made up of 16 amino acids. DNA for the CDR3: TGTGCCAGCAGCTTTAATAGCGGGCTGGGCACAGATACGCAGTATTTT. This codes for CASSFNSGLGTDTQYF.

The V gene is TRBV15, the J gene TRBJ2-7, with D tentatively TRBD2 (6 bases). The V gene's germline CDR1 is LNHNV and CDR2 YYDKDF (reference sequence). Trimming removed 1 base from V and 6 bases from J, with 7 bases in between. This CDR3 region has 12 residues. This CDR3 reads CATSRGGGEQYF. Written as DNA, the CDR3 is TGTGCCACCAGCAGAGGGGGAGGCGAGCAGTACTTC.

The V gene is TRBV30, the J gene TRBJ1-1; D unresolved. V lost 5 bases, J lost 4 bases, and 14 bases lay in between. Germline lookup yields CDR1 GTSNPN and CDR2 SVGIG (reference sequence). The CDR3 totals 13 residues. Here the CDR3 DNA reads TGTGCCTGGGGCTTAGGCGGGTTCACTGAAGCTTTCTTT. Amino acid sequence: CAWGLGGFTEAFF.

The CDR3 DNA reads as TGTGCCAGCAGCGGGGACTATCAAGAGACCCAGTACTTC. This gives the protein CASSGDYQETQYF. The V call is TRBV2, the J call TRBJ2-5, with TRBD2 matching 7 bases. The CDR3 is made up of 13 amino acids. The J segment lost 2 bases and the V segment lost 6 bases, leaving 3 bases of the junction unmatched. Looked up from germline, CDR1 is SNHLY and CDR2 is FYNNEI.

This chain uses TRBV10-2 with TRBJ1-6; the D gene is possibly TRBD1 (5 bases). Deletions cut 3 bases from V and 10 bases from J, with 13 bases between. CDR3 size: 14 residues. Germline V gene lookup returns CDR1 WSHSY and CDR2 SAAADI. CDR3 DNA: TGCGCCAGCAGTGAACTCAGGGAAGGCTCACCCCTCCACTTT. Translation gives CASSELREGSPLHF.

The CDR3 DNA reads as TGTGCCAGCAGCCCCCGGGTGAAGCTTGATGCAGATACGCAGTATTTT. This sequence encodes CASSPRVKLDADTQYF. The V gene is TRBV7-9, the J gene TRBJ2-3; D remains ambiguous. Germline V gene data show CDR1 as SEHNR and CDR2 as FQNEAQ (reference sequence). Trimming stripped 5 bases from V and 4 bases from J, with 19 bases between. CDR3 size: 16 residues. Drawing the rest from reference TRBV7-9 and TRBJ2-3, the complete variable domain is DTGVSQNPRHKITKRGQNVTFRCDPISEHNRLYWYRQTLGQGPEFLTYFQNEAQLEKSRLLSDRFSAERPKGSFSTLEIQRTEQGDSAMYLCASSPRVKLDADTQYFGPGTRLTVL.

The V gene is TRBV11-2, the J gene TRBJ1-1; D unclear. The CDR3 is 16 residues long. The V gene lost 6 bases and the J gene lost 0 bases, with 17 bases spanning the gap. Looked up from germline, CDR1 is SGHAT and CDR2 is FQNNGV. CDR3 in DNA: TGTGCCAGCAGAGACAATTGGGGAGGGCTGAACACTGAAGCTTTCTTT. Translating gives CASRDNWGGLNTEAFF. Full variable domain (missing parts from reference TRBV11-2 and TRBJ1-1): EAGVAQSPRYKIIEKRQSVAFWCNPISGHATLYWYQQILGQGPKLLIQFQNNGVVDDSQLPKDRFSAERLKGVDSTLKIQPAKLEDSAVYLCASRDNWGGLNTEAFFGQGTRLTVV.

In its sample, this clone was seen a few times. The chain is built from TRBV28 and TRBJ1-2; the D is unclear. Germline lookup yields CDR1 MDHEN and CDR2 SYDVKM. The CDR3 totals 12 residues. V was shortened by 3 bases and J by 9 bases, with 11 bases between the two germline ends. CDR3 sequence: CASSFPPRSYTF. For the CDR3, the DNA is TGTGCCAGCAGTTTCCCCCCCAGGAGCTACACCTTC.

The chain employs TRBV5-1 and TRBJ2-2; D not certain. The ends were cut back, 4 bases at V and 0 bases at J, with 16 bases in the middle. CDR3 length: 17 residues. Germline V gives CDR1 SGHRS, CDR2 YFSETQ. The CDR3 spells CASSPRMTIANTGELFF. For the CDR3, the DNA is TGCGCCAGCAGCCCACGCATGACAATCGCGAACACCGGGGAGCTGTTTTTT.

Here the CDR3 DNA reads TGTGCCAGGGGGACAGGGGGGGATCAAGAGACCCAGTACTTC. Residues: CARGTGGDQETQYF. J is TRBJ2-5 and V is TRBV6-1, with 11 nucleotides matching TRBD1. V gave up 9 bases and J gave up 2 bases; unmatched junction bases: 5. CDR1 is MNHNS, CDR2 SASEGT, per germline. This CDR3 has 14 amino acids.

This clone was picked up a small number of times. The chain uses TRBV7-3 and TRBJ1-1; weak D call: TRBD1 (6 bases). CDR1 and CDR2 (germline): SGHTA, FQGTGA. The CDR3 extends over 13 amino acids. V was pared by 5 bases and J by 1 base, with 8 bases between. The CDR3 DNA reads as TGTGCCAGCAGCCAGACAGGGAACACTGAAGCTTTCTTT. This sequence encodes CASSQTGNTEAFF.

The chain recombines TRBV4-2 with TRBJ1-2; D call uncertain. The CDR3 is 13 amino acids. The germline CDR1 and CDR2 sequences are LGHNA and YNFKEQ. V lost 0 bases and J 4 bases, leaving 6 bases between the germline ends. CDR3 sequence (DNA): TGTGCCAGCAGCCAAGATCTATCCTATGGCTACACCTTC. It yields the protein CASSQDLSYGYTF.

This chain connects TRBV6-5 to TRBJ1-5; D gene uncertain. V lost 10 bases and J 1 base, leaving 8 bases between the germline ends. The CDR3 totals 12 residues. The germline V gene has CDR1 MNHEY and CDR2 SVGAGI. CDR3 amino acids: CATGESNQPQHF. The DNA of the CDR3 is TGTGCCACCGGAGAGAGCAATCAGCCCCAGCATTTT.

The CDR3 spells CASSLSHSGANVLTF. CDR3 coding DNA: TGTGCCAGCAGTTTATCACATTCTGGGGCCAACGTCCTGACTTTC. The genes are TRBV27 and TRBJ2-6; D is unresolved. The CDR3 runs to 15 residues. The germline V gene encodes CDR1 MNHEY and CDR2 SMNVEV (reference sequence). The V gene lost 0 bases and the J gene lost 1 base, with 4 bases spanning the gap.

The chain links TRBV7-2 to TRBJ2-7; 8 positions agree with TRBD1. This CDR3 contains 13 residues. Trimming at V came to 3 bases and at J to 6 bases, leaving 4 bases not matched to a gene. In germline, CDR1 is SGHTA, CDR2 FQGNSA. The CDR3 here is CASSLDRVAEQYF. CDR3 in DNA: TGTGCCAGCAGCTTGGACAGGGTGGCCGAGCAGTACTTC.

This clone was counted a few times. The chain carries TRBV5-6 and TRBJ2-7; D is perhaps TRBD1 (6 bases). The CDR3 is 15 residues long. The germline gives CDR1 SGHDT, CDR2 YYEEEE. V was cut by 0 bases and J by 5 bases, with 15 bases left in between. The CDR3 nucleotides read TGTGCCAGCAGCTTGGCCCAGGGGAGCATAGACGAGCAGTACTTC. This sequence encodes CASSLAQGSIDEQYF.

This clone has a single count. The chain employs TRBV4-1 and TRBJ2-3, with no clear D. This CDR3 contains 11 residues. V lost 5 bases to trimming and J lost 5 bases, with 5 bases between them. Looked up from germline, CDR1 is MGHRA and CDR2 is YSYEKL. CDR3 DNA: TGCGCCAGCAGCTCAGGAGATACGCAGTATTTT. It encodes CASSSGDTQYF.